Below, 6 T cell receptor beta chains from the same sample are listed, as sequenced in a study of blood T cells in healthy people across ages. Primers used in a second PCR of about 6 to 11 cycles were a sample-barcoded 5' primer and a J-beta primer mix. TCRdb re-derived calls from the 5' RACE reads in MiXCR, one entry per CDR3 protein. The sample records nearly 1 million distinct CDR3 sequences, roughly 51% being singletons. Sequencing was carried out using blood. All receptors derive from a woman aged 55-75 years in good health.

On this clonotype: Since no conserved phenylalanine or tryptophan closes the CDR3, a read error is the likely cause. The chain employs TRBV28 and TRBJ2-7, with D hard to call. The length of the CDR3 is 14 residues. Looked up from germline, CDR1 is MDHEN and CDR2 is SYDVKM. V shed 7 bases and J shed 4 bases, with 17 bases lying between them. As DNA, the CDR3 is TGTGCCAGCACTCTTATTAAGAAGAGATACGAGCAGTACTAC. Translating it yields CASTLIKKRYEQYY.

This chain connects TRBV27 to TRBJ1-2, with 7 positions matching TRBD1. Germline-derived CDR1 and CDR2 are MNHEY and SMNVEV (reference sequence). Trimming at V came to 4 bases and at J to 5 bases, leaving 13 bases not matched to a gene. The CDR3 runs 16 residues. The CDR3 protein is CASSSRYRTGDYGYTF. The CDR3 DNA follows: TGTGCCAGCAGTTCCCGATATAGGACAGGCGATTATGGCTACACCTTC.

In this sample, this clonotype turned up a few times. The chain couples TRBV28 to TRBJ2-3; D gene unclear. CDR3 length equals 15 residues. Between the trimmed V and J ends, which lost 1 base and 2 bases, there was a span of 10 bases. Per the germline V gene, CDR1 is MDHEN and CDR2 is SYDVKM. CDR3 protein: CASSLSQPNTDTQYF. The CDR3 DNA reads as TGTGCCAGCAGTTTATCGCAGCCTAACACAGATACGCAGTATTTT.

This clonotype turned up a few times. This chain links TRBV6-5 with TRBJ1-6; no clear D gene. This CDR3 region has 15 residues. Per the germline V gene, CDR1 is MNHEY and CDR2 is SVGAGI. The ends were cut back, 0 bases at V and 8 bases at J, with 11 bases in the middle. CDR3 coding DNA: TGTGCCAGCAGTTACTCGATGGGCGATTATTCACCCCTCCACTTT. Its translation: CASSYSMGDYSPLHF.

The rearrangement links TRBV20-1 to TRBJ1-1; D is unclear. The CDR3 runs 15 residues. Per the germline V gene, CDR1 is DFQATT and CDR2 is SNEGSKA (reference sequence). V lost 5 bases, J lost 2 bases, and 18 bases lay in between. CDR3 amino acids: CSAPTLRQVNTEAFF. CDR3 DNA sequence: TGCAGTGCTCCCACCCTAAGACAAGTTAACACTGAAGCTTTCTTT.

Notes on this clonotype: This may arise from a read error, as a much more abundant clone is one base away. The V call is TRBV28, the J call TRBJ2-5, with 8 bases fitting TRBD1. CDR1 is MDHEN, CDR2 SYDVKM, per germline. With 5 bases clipped from V and 5 bases from J, the junction kept 4 bases outside the gene matches. The CDR3 totals 13 residues. CDR3 loop: CASSTYRGETQYF. The CDR3 DNA reads TGTGCCAGCAGTACATACAGGGGGGAGACCCAGTACTTC.